This T cell receptor beta chain was retrieved from a study of blood T cells in healthy people across ages. Regarding this clonotype: Its cognate antigen is unknown. A junction end diverges from the germline sequence, so it may reflect a read error.

Extracted total RNA amounted to at least 6 micrograms for each sample. A sample-barcoded 5' primer and a J-beta primer mix were used in a second PCR of roughly 7 to 11 cycles. MiXCR, applied by TCRdb to the 5' RACE reads, yields one record per CDR3 protein. This sample has roughly 1.5 million distinct CDR3 sequences, with 42% found just once. Study results and limitations: TCR beta diversity per million T cells fell roughly linearly with age. When one million T cells were used, diversity estimates were thought to be underestimates. Whereas aged donors had fewer naive CD4+ cells, long-lived donors had more of them and higher diversity.

Per germline, CDR1 PRHDT and CDR2 FYEKMQ (reference sequence). The CDR3 extends over 13 amino acids. The sequence came from a woman aged 18-35 years in good health. This rearrangement joins TRBV13 to TRBJ1-1; TRBD1 is a possible D gene (5 bases). Sequenced input: blood. In DNA form, the CDR3 reads TGTGCCACCAGCGGGACTGGAGGGGCTGAAGCTTTCTTT. Translation gives CATSGTGGAEAFF.